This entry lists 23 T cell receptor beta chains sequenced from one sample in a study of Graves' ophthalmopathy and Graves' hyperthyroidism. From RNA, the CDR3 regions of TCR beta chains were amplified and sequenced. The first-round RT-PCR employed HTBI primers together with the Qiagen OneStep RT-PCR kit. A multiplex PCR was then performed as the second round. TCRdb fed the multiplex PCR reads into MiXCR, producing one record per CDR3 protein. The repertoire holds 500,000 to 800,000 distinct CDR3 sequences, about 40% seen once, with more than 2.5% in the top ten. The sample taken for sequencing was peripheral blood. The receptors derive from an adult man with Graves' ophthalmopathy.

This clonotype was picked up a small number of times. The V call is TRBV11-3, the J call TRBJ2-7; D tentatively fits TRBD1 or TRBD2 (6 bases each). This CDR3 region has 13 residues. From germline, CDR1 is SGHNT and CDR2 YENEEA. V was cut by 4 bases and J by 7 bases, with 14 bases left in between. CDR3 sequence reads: CASSWLLGGEQYF. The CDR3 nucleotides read TGTGCCAGCAGCTGGCTACTAGGGGGGGAGCAGTACTTC. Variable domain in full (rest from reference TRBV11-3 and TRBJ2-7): EAGVVQSPRYKIIEKKQPVAFWCNPISGHNTLYWYLQNLGQGPELLIRYENEEAVDDSQLPKDRFSAERLKGVDSTLKIQPAELGDSAVYLCASSWLLGGEQYFGPGTRLTVT.

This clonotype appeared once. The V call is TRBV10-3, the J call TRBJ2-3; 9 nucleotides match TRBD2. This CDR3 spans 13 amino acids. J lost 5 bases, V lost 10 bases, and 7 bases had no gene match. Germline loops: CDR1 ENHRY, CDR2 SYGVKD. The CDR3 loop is CASSLAGLDTQYF. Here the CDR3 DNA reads TGTGCCAGCAGCCTAGCGGGACTAGATACGCAGTATTTT.

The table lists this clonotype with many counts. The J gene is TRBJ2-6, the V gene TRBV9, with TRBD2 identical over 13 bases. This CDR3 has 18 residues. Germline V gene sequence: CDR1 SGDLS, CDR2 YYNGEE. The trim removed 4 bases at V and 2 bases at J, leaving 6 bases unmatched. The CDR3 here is CASSPPGLAGAGANVLTF. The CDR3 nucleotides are TGTGCCAGCAGCCCCCCAGGACTAGCGGGAGCTGGGGCCAACGTCCTGACTTTC.

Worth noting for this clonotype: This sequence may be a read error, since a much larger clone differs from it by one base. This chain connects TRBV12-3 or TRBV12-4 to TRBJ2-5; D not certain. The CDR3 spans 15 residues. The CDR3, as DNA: TGTGCCACCAGTTGGAGTCAACCAGGTCAAGAGACCCAGTACTTC. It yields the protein CATSWSQPGQETQYF.

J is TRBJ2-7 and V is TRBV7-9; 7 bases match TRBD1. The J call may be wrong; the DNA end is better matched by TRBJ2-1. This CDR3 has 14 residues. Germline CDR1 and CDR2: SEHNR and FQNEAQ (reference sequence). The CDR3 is CASSSSRTGNEQFF. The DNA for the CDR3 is TGTGCCAGCAGCTCGTCCCGGACAGGCAATGAGCAGTTCTTC.

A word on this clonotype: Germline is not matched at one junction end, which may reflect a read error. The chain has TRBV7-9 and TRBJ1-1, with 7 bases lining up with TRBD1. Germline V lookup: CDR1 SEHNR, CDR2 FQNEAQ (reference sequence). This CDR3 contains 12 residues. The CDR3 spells CASSALPGQSNF. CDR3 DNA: TGTGCCAGCAGTGCACTCCCGGGACAGAGCAACTTT.

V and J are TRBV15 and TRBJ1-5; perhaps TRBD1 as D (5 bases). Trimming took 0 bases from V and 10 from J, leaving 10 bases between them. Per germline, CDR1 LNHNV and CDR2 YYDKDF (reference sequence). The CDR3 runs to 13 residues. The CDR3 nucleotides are TGTGCCACCAGCAGAGATCAGGGTTCACCCCAGCATTTT. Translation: CATSRDQGSPQHF.

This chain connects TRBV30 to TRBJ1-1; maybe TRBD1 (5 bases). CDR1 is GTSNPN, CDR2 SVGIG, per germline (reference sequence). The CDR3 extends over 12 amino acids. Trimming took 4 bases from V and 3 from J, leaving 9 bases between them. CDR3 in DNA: TGTGCCTGGACAGGGTCAGACACTGAAGCTTTCTTT. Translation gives CAWTGSDTEAFF.

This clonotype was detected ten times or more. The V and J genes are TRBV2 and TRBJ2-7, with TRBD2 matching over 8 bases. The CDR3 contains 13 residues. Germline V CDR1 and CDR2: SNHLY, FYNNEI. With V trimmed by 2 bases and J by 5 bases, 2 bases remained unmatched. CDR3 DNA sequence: TGTGCCAGCAGTGAACAGCGGGAGAACGAGCAGTACTTC. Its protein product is CASSEQRENEQYF.

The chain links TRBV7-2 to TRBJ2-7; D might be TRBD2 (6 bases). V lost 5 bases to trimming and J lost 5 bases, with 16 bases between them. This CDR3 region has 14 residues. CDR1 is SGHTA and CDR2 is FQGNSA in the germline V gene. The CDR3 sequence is CASSPRRDSDEQYF. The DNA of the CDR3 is TGTGCCAGCAGCCCTAGGCGGGACTCGGACGAGCAGTACTTC.

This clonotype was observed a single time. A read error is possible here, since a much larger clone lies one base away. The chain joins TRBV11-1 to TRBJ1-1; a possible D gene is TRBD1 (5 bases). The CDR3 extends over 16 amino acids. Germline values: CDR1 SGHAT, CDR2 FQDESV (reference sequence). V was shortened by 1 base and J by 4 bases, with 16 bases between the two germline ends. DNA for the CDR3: TGTGCCAGCAGCTTAGTCAGCTGGGGCTCGAGCACTGAAGCTTTCTTT. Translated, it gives CASSLVSWGSSTEAFF.

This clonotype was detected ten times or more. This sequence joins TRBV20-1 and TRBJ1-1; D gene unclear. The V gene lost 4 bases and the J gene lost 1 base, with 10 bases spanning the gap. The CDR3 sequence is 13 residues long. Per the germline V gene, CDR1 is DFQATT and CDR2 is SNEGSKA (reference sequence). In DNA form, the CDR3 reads TGCAGTGCTACGAGGTACTCGAACACTGAAGCTTTCTTT. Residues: CSATRYSNTEAFF.

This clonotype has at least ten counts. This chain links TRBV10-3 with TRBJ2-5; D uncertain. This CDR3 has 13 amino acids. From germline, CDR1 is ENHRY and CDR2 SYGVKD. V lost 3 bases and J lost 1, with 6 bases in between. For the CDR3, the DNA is TGTGCCATCAGTGACTGGATCCAAGAGACCCAGTACTTC. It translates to CAISDWIQETQYF.

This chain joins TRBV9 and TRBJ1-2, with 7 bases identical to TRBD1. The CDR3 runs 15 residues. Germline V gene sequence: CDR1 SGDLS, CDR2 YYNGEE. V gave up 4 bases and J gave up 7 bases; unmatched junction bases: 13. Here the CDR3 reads CASSLLQGPVRGYTF. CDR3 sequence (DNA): TGTGCCAGCAGCCTATTACAGGGGCCAGTGCGTGGCTACACCTTC. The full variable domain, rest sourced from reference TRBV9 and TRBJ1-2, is DSGVTQTPKHLITATGQRVTLRCSPRSGDLSVYWYQQSLDQGLQFLIQYYNGEERAKGNILERFSAQQFPDLHSELNLSSLELGDSALYFCASSLLQGPVRGYTFGSGTRLTVV.

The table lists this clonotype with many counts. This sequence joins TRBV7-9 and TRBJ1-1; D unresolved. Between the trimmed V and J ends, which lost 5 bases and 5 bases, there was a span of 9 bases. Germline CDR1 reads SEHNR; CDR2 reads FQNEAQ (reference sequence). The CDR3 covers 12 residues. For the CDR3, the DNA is TGTGCCAGCAGCCCTGCGGGGACTGAAGCTTTCTTT. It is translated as CASSPAGTEAFF.

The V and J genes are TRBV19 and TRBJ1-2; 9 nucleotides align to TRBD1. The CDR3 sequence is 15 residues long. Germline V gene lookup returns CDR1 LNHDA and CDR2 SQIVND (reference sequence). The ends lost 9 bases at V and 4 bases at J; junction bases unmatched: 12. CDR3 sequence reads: CASSSTGTGTYGYTF. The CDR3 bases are TGTGCCAGCAGCTCGACCGGGACAGGGACCTATGGCTACACCTTC.

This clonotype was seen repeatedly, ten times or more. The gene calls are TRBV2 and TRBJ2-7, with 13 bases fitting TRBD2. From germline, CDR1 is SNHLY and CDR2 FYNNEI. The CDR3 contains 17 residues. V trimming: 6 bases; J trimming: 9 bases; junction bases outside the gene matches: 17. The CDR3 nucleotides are TGTGCCAGCAGACCCGGGACTAGCGGGGTGGCGATGTTCGGGCAGTACTTC. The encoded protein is CASRPGTSGVAMFGQYF.

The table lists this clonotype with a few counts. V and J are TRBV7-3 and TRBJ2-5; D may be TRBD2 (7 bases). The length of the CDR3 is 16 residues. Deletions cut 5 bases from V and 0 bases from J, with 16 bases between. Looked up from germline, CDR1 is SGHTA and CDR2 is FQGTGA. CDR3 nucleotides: TGTGCCAGCAGCCCCCTAGGGGGGGGCCACCAAGAGACCCAGTACTTC. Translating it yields CASSPLGGGHQETQYF.

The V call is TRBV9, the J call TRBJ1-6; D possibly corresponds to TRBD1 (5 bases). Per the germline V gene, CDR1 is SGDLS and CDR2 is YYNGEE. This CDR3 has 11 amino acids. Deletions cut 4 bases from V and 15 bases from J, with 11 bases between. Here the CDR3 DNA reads TGTGCCAGCAGCCCCGGGACTCTCCTCCACTTT. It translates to CASSPGTLLHF.

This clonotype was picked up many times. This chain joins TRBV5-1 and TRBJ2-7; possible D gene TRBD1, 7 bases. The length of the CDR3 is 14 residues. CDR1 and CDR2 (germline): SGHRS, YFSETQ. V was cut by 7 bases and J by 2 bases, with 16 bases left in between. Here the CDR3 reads CASRGTATTYEQYF. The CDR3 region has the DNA TGCGCCAGCCGGGGGACAGCGACAACCTACGAGCAGTACTTC.

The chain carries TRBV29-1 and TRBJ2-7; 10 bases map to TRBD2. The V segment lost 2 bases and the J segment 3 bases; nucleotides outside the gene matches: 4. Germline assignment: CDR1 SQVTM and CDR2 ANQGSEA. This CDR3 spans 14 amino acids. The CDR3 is CSVETSGTLYEQYF. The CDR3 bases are TGCAGCGTTGAAACTAGCGGGACACTCTACGAGCAGTACTTC.

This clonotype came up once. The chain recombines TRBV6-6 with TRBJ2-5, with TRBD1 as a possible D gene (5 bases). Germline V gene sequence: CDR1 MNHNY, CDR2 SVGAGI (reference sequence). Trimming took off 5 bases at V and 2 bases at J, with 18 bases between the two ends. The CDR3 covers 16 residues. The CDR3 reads CASSPIGQVPQETQYF. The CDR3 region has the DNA TGTGCCAGCAGTCCCATAGGACAAGTCCCTCAAGAGACCCAGTACTTC.

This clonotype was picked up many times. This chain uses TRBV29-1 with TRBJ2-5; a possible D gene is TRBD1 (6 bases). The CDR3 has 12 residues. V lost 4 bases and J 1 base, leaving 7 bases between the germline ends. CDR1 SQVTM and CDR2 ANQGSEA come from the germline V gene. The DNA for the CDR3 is TGCAGCGTTGCGGACAGCCAAGAGACCCAGTACTTC. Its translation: CSVADSQETQYF.